This T cell receptor beta chain derives from a study of T cells in Graves' hyperthyroidism and ophthalmopathy. This clonotype has a count of ten or more. The germline V gene has CDR1 SNHLY and CDR2 FYNNEI. V lost 11 bases and J lost 0, with 17 bases in between. The CDR3 length is 14 residues. Amplification of TCR beta CDR3 regions was performed using RNA transcripts as template. TCR CDR3 underwent first-round RT-PCR with the HTBI primer set. TCRdb re-analysed the multiplex PCR reads in MiXCR, keeping a single row per CDR3 protein. Of around 210,000 distinct CDR3 sequences in the sample, about a sixth were seen once.

This receptor was obtained from a woman aged 45 to 65 with Graves' hyperthyroidism. V and J are TRBV2 and TRBJ2-7; possibly TRBD2 for D (6 bases). Sequencing was performed on blood. The DNA for the CDR3 is TGTGCCTCCCAACCCGCTAGCGCCTCCTACGAGCAGTACTTC. Amino acid sequence: CASQPASASYEQYF.